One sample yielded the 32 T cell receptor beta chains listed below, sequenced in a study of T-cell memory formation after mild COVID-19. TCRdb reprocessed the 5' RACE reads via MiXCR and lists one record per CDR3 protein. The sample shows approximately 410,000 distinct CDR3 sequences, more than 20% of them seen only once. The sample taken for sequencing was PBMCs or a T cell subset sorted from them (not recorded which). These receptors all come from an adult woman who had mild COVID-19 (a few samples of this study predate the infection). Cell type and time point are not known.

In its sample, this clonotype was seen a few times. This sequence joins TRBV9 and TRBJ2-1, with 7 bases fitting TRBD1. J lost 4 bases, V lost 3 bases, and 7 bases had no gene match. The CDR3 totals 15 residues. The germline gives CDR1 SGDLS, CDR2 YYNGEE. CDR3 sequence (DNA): TGTGCCAGCAGCGCGGACGGGACAGAATACAATGAGCAGTTCTTC. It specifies CASSADGTEYNEQFF.

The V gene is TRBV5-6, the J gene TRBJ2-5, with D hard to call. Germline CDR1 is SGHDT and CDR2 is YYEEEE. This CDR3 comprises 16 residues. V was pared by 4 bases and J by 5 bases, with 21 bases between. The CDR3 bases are TGTGCCAGCAGCCTCCCAGGAGTCCTAAGTGGGGAGACCCAGTACTTC. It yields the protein CASSLPGVLSGETQYF.

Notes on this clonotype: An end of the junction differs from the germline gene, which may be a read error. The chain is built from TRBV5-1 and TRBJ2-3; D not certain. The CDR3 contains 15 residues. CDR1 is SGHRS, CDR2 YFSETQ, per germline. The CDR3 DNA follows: TGCGCCAGCAGCTTGGCCGAGGCCCTCACATATACGCAGTATTTT. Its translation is CASSLAEALTYTQYF. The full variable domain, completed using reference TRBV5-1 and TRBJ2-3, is KAGVTQTPRYLIKTRGQQVTLSCSPISGHRSVSWYQQTPGQGLQFLFEYFSETQRNKGNFPGRFSGRQFSNSRSEMNVSTLELGDSALYLCASSLAEALTYTQYFGPGTRLTVL.

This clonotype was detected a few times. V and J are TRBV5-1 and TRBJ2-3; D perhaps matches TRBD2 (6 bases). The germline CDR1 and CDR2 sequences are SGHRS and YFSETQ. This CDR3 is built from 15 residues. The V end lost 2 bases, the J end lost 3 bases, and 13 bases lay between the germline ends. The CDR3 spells CASSFGFGGTDTQYF. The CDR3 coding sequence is TGCGCCAGCAGCTTCGGCTTCGGGGGAACAGATACGCAGTATTTT.

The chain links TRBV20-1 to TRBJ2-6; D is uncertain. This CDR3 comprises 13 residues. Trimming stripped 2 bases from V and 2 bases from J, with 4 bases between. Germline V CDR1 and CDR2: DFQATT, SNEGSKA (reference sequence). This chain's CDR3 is CSARIAGANVLTF. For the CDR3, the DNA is TGCAGTGCTAGAATTGCTGGGGCCAACGTCCTGACTTTC.

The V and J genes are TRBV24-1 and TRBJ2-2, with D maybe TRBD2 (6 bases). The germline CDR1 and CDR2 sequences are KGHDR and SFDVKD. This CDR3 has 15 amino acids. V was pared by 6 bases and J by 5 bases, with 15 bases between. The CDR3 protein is CATSTGQRGTGELFF. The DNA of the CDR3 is TGTGCCACCAGTACCGGGCAACGGGGGACCGGGGAGCTGTTTTTT.

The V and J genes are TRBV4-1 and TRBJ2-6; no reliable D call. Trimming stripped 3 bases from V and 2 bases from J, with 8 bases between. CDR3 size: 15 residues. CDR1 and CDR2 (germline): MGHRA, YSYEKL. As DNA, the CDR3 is TGCGCCAGCAGCCAGGGAAAAACTGGGGCCAACGTCCTGACTTTC. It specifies CASSQGKTGANVLTF.

For the CDR3, the DNA is TGTGCCAGCAGCCCATGGGCCGGAAACACTGAAGCTTTCTTT. The encoded protein is CASSPWAGNTEAFF. The chain carries TRBV11-1 and TRBJ1-1; D is uncertain. This CDR3 is built from 14 residues. Germline CDR1 SGHAT, CDR2 FQDESV (reference sequence). V was cut by 5 bases and J by 2 bases, with 12 bases left in between. The full variable domain, rest sourced from reference TRBV11-1 and TRBJ1-1, is EAEVAQSPRYKITEKSQAVAFWCDPISGHATLYWYRQILGQGPELLVQFQDESVVDDSQLPKDRFSAERLKGVDSTLKIQPAELGDSAMYLCASSPWAGNTEAFFGQGTRLTVV.

The CDR3 DNA follows: TGCAGTGCTAGAGATCTACAGGTAGGGCCATCCTACGAGCAGTACTTC. It codes for CSARDLQVGPSYEQYF. This chain uses TRBV20-1 with TRBJ2-7; D might be TRBD1 (5 bases). The CDR3 sequence is 16 residues long. With 0 bases removed from V and 1 base from J, the gap between germline ends came to 16 bases. CDR1 is DFQATT, CDR2 SNEGSKA, per germline (reference sequence).

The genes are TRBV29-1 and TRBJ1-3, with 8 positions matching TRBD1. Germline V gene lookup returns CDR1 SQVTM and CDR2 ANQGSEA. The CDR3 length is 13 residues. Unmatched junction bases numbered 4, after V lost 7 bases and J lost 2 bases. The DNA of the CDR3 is TGCAGCGCCGGACAGGGAACTGGAAACACCATATATTTT. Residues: CSAGQGTGNTIYF. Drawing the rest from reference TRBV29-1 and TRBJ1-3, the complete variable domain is SAVISQKPSRDICQRGTSLTIQCQVDSQVTMMFWYRQQPGQSLTLIATANQGSEATYESGFVIDKFPISRPNLTFSTLTVSNMSPEDSSIYLCSAGQGTGNTIYFGEGSWLTVV.

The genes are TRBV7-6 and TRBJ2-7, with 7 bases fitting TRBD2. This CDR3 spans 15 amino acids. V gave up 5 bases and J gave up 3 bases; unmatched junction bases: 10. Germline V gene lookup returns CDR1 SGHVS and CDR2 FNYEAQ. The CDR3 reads CASSNAGAGDYEQYF. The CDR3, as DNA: TGTGCCAGCAGCAATGCGGGAGCCGGAGACTACGAGCAGTACTTC.

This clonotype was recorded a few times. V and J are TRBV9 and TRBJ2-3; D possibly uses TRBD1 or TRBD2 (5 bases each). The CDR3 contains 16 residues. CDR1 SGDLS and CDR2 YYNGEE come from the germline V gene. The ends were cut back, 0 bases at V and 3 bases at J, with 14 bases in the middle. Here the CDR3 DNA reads TGTGCCAGCAGCGTAGGGGGACGGGGTACGACAGATACGCAGTATTTT. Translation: CASSVGGRGTTDTQYF. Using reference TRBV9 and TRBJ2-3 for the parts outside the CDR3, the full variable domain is DSGVTQTPKHLITATGQRVTLRCSPRSGDLSVYWYQQSLDQGLQFLIQYYNGEERAKGNILERFSAQQFPDLHSELNLSSLELGDSALYFCASSVGGRGTTDTQYFGPGTRLTVL.

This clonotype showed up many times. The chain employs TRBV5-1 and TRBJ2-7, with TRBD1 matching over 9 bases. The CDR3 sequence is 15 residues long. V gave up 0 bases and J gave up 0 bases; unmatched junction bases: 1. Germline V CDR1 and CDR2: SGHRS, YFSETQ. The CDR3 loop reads CASSLDRGRSYEQYF. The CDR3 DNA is TGCGCCAGCAGCTTGGACAGGGGGCGCTCCTACGAGCAGTACTTC.

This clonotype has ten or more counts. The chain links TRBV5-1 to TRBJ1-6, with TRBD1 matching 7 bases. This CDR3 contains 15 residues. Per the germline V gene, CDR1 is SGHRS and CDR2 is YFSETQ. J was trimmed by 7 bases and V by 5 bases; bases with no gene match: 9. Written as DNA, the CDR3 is TGCGCCAGCAGATTGAACGACAGGGACAATTCACCCCTCCACTTT. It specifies CASRLNDRDNSPLHF.

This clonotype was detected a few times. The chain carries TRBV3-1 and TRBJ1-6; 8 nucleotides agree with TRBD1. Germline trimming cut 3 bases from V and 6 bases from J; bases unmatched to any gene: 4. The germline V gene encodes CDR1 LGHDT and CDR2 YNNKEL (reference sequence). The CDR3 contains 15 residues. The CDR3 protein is CASSQGQELNSPLHF. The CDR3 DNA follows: TGTGCCAGCAGCCAGGGACAGGAACTTAATTCACCCCTCCACTTT.

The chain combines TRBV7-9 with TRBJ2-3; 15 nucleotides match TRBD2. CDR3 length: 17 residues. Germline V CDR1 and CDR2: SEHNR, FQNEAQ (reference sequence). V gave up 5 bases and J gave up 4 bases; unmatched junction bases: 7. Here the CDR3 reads CASSPRTSGRASDTQYF. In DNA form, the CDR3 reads TGTGCCAGCAGCCCCCGGACTAGCGGGAGGGCCTCAGATACGCAGTATTTT.

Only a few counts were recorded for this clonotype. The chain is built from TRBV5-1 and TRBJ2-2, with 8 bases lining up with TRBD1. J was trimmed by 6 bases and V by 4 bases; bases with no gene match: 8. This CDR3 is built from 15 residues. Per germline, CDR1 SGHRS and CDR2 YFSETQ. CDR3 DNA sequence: TGCGCCAGCAGCCTCCGGACAGGGTCGGCCGGGGAGCTGTTTTTT. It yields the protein CASSLRTGSAGELFF.

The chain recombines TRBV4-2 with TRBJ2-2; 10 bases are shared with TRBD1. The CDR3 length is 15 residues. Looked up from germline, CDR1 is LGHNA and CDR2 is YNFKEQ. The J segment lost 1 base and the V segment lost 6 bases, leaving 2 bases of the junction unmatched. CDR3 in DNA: TGTGCCAGCAGTAGGGACAGGGGGAACACCGGGGAGCTGTTTTTT. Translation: CASSRDRGNTGELFF.

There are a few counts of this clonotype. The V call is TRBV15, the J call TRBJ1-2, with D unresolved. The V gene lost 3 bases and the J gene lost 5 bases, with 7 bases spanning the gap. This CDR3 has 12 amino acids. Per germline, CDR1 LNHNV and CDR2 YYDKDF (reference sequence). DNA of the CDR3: TGTGCCACCAGCAGTGCCGTATATGGCTACACCTTC. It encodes CATSSAVYGYTF. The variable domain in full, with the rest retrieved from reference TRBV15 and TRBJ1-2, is DAMVIQNPRYQVTQFGKPVTLSCSQTLNHNVMYWYQQKSSQAPKLLFHYYDKDFNNEADTPDNFQSRRPNTSFCFLDIRSPGLGDTAMYLCATSSAVYGYTFGSGTRLTVV.

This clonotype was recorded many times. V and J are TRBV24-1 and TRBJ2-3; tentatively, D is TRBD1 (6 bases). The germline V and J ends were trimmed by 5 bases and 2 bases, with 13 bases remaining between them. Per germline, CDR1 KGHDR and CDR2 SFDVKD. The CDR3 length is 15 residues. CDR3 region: CATSGNRVHTDTQYF. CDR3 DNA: TGTGCCACCAGTGGGAACAGGGTCCACACAGATACGCAGTATTTT.

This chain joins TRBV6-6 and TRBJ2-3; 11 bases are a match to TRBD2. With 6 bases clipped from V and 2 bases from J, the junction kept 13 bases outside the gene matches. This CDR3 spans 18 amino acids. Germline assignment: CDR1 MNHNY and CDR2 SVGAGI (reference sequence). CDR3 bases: TGTGCCAGCAGAAGCCCGGGACTAGCGGAGACCGCCACAGATACGCAGTATTTT. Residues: CASRSPGLAETATDTQYF.

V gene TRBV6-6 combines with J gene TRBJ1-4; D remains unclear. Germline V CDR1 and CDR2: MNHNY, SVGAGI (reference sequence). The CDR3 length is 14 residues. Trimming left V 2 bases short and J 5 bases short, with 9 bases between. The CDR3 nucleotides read TGTGCCAGCAGTTACGGTGGCAAGAATGAAAAACTGTTTTTT. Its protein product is CASSYGGKNEKLFF.

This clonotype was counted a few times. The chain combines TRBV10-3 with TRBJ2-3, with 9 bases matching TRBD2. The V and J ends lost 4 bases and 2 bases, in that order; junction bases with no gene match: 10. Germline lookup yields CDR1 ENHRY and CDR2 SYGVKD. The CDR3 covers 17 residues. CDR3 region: CAISGVKRGAITDTQYF. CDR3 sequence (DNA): TGTGCCATCAGTGGAGTTAAGCGGGGGGCCATCACAGATACGCAGTATTTT.

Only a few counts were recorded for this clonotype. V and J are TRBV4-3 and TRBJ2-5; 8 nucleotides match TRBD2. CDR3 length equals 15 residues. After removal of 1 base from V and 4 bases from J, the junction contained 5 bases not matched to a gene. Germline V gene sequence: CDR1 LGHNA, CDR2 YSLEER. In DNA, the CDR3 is TGCGCCAGCAGCCAAGGACTAGCGCGTTCAGAGACCCAGTACTTC. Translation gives CASSQGLARSETQYF.

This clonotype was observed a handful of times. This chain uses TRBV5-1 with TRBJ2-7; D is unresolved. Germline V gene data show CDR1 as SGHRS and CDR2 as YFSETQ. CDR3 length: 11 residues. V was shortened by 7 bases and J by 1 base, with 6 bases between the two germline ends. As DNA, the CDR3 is TGCGCCAGCCGCCAATCCTACGAGCAGTACTTC. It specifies CASRQSYEQYF.

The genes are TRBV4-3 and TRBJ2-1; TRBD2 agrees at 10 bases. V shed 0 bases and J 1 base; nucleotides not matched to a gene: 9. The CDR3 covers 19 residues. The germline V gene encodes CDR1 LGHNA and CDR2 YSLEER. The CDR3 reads CASSQEALAGVTSYNEQFF. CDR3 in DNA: TGCGCCAGCAGCCAAGAGGCCCTAGCGGGAGTCACATCCTACAATGAGCAGTTCTTC.

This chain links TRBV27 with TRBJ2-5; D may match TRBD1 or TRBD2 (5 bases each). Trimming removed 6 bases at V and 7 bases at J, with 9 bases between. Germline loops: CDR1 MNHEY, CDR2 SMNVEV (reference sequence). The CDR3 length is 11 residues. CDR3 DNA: TGTGCCAGCAGCTGGGGGATGACCCAGTACTTC. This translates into CASSWGMTQYF.

CDR3 sequence (DNA): TGTGCCAGTAGTATAGCATGGAGGGCGGTCGGGGAGCTGTTTTTT. Residues: CASSIAWRAVGELFF. The chain is built from TRBV19 and TRBJ2-2, with D perhaps matching TRBD2 (6 bases). This CDR3 region has 15 residues. The germline V and J ends were trimmed by 1 base and 7 bases, with 13 bases remaining between them. The germline V gene has CDR1 LNHDA and CDR2 SQIVND (reference sequence). Full variable domain (missing parts from reference TRBV19 and TRBJ2-2): DGGITQSPKYLFRKEGQNVTLSCEQNLNHDAMYWYRQDPGQGLRLIYYSQIVNDFQKGDIAEGYSVSREKKESFPLTVTSAQKNPTAFYLCASSIAWRAVGELFFGEGSRLTVL.

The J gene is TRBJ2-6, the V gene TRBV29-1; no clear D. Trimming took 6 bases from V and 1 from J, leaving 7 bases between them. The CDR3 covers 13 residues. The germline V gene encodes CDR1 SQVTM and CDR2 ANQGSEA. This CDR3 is CSVRNSGANVLTF. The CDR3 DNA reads TGCAGCGTGAGGAATTCTGGGGCCAACGTCCTGACTTTC.

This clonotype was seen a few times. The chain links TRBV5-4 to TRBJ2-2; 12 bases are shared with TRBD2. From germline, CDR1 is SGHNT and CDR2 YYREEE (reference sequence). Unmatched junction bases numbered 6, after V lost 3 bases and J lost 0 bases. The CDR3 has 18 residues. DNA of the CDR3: TGTGCCAGCAGCTCCCGACTAGCGGGGGCATCGAACACCGGGGAGCTGTTTTTT. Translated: CASSSRLAGASNTGELFF.

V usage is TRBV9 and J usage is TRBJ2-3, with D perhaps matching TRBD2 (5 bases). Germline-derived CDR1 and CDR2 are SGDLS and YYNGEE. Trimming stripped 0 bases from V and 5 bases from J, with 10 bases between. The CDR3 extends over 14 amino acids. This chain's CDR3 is CASSVAGSGDTQYF. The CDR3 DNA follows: TGTGCCAGCAGCGTAGCGGGGAGTGGAGATACGCAGTATTTT.

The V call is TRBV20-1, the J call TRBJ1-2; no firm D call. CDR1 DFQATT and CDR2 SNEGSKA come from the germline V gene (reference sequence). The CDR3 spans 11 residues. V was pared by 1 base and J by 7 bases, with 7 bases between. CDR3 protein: CSARVSGGYTF. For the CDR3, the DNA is TGCAGTGCTAGAGTGAGCGGTGGCTACACCTTC.